Listed below are T cell receptor beta chains from one sample, sequenced in a study of STAT5B mutations in CD4+ large granular lymphocyte leukemia. Sequenced by immunoSEQ multiplex PCR; TCRdb stores in-frame clones only, minus some. The sample carries roughly 21,000 clones, 65% to 80% recorded once. Sequenced material: CD4+ T cells from blood buffy coats. Receptor source: a human donor in good health. CDR3s include the opening cysteine and the closing phenylalanine or tryptophan. A D gene is named only where the DNA matches it firmly. The size field is filled for only some rows; it gives once, few, many or a size class.

J: TRBJ1-6; V: TRBV5-1; size: few; D: .; DNA: TGCGCCAGCAGTCAGGGCGATATTTCTTCACCCCTCCACTTT; CDR3: CASSQGDISSPLHF
J: TRBJ1-6; V: TRBV6-6; size: few; D: .; DNA: TGTGCCAGCAGTGCACCGACACCCTATAATTCACCCCTCCACTTT; CDR3: CASSAPTPYNSPLHF
J: TRBJ2-7; V: TRBV7-8; size: .; D: TRBD2; DNA: TGTGCCAGCAGCGTTCTAGCGGTAGGATCCTACGAGCAGTACTTC; CDR3: CASSVLAVGSYEQYF
J: TRBJ2-1; V: TRBV9; size: .; D: .; DNA: TGTGCCAGCAGCGCCCGAGTCGACAATGAGCAGTTCTTC; CDR3: CASSARVDNEQFF
J: TRBJ1-5; V: TRBV19; size: .; D: TRBD1; DNA: TGTGCCAGTAGTAGCTACCGGGACAGGGCTAATCAGCCCCAGCATTTT; CDR3: CASSSYRDRANQPQHF
J: TRBJ2-7; V: TRBV19; size: .; D: .; DNA: TGTGCCAGTAGTATAGGGGCAGGGGACTACGAGCAGTACTTC; CDR3: CASSIGAGDYEQYF
J: TRBJ2-7; V: TRBV7-2; size: .; D: TRBD1; DNA: TGTGCCAGCAGCTTAGGCCAGGGGGCAGGGGAGCAGTACTTC; CDR3: CASSLGQGAGEQYF
J: TRBJ2-3; V: TRBV2; size: .; D: .; DNA: TGTGCCAGCAGTGAGGATTTCACAGATACGCAGTATTTT; CDR3: CASSEDFTDTQYF
J: TRBJ2-7; V: TRBV7-8; size: .; D: TRBD2; DNA: TGTGCCAGCAGCTTTGGGACTAGATCCTACGAGCAGTACTTC; CDR3: CASSFGTRSYEQYF
J: TRBJ2-1; V: TRBV11-2; size: once; D: .; DNA: TGTGCCAGCAGCTTAGCCACCATATACAATGAGCAGTTCTTC; CDR3: CASSLATIYNEQFF
J: TRBJ2-2; V: TRBV19; size: .; D: TRBD2; DNA: TGTGCCAGTACCCGACGGACTAGCGGGATCACCGGGGAGCTGTTTTTT; CDR3: CASTRRTSGITGELFF
J: TRBJ1-1; V: TRBV7-2; size: .; D: .; DNA: TGTGCCAGCAGCTTACGACGAGGAACTGAAGCTTTCTTT; CDR3: CASSLRRGTEAFF
J: TRBJ2-7; V: TRBV21-1; size: .; D: .; DNA: TGTGCCAGCAGCAAGGACACACAAACCTACGAGCAGTACTTC; CDR3: CASSKDTQTYEQYF
J: TRBJ1-6; V: TRBV2; size: .; D: .; DNA: TGTGCCAGCCGCAATGGAATCAATAATTCACCCCTCCACTTT; CDR3: CASRNGINNSPLHF
J: TRBJ2-5; V: TRBV7-2; size: once; D: .; DNA: TGTGCCAGCAGCTTACTAGGGGAGACCCAGTACTTC; CDR3: CASSLLGETQYF
J: TRBJ1-2; V: TRBV15; size: .; D: TRBD1; DNA: TGTGCCACCAGCAGAGATAGGACAGGGGTATATGGCTACACCTTC; CDR3: CATSRDRTGVYGYTF
J: TRBJ2-3; V: TRBV5-4; size: .; D: .; DNA: TGTGCCAGCAGCTTTCGTCGCGGAGCGGTCACAGATACGCAGTATTTT; CDR3: CASSFRRGAVTDTQYF
J: TRBJ2-4; V: TRBV2; size: once; D: TRBD1; DNA: TGTGCCAGCAGGGTCCAGGGACAGGGAGACATTCAGTACTTC; CDR3: CASRVQGQGDIQYF
J: TRBJ2-7; V: TRBV10-3; size: .; D: TRBD2; DNA: TGTGCCATCACCCCGGGACTAGCGTCCGCCGAGCAGTACTTC; CDR3: CAITPGLASAEQYF
J: TRBJ2-2; V: TRBV7-2; size: .; D: .; DNA: TGTGCCAGCAGCCCACTACCGATCGCGAACACCGGGGAGCTGTTTTTT; CDR3: CASSPLPIANTGELFF
J: TRBJ2-7; V: TRBV6-5; size: .; D: .; DNA: TGTGCCAGCAGCCGCGATGGTGGAGCTTCCTACGAGCAGTACTTC; CDR3: CASSRDGGASYEQYF
J: TRBJ2-2; V: TRBV10-1; size: .; D: .; DNA: TGCGCCAGCAGTTTCGGGCCCGGGGAGCTGTTTTTT; CDR3: CASSFGPGELFF
J: TRBJ2-3; V: TRBV9; size: once; D: .; DNA: TGTGCCAGCAGTCCCCCCAGGGTCTCCACAAATACGCAGTATTTT; CDR3: CASSPPRVSTNTQYF
J: TRBJ1-1; V: TRBV2; size: few; D: .; DNA: TGTGCCAGCAGCGCGACCGGGAACACTGAAGCTTTCTTT; CDR3: CASSATGNTEAFF
J: TRBJ1-1; V: TRBV11-3; size: .; D: .; DNA: TGTGCCAGCAGCTATTCGAGGACTGAAGCTTTCTTT; CDR3: CASSYSRTEAFF
J: TRBJ2-7; V: TRBV12-5; size: .; D: TRBD1; DNA: TGTGCTAGTGGTTGGGACAGGGGGAAAGATTTTCGATACGAGCAGTACTTC; CDR3: CASGWDRGKDFRYEQYF
J: TRBJ2-6; V: TRBV12-5; size: .; D: .; DNA: TGTGCTAGTGCAGTAATTTCAGGGGTTGATAGAGGGGCCAACGTCCTGACTTTC; CDR3: CASAVISGVDRGANVLTF
J: TRBJ2-3; V: TRBV6-6; size: .; D: .; DNA: TGTGCCAGTGGGGGACAAGAGATCACAGATACGCAGTATTTT; CDR3: CASGGQEITDTQYF
J: TRBJ2-7; V: TRBV9; size: .; D: TRBD1; DNA: TGTGCCAGCAGCGTAGGGCCGAGGGGGCCCTACGAGCAGTACTTC; CDR3: CASSVGPRGPYEQYF
J: TRBJ1-1; V: TRBV9; size: .; D: TRBD1; DNA: TGTGCCAGCAGTCTTAGAGGACAGGAGGGGACTGAAGCTTTCTTT; CDR3: CASSLRGQEGTEAFF
J: TRBJ2-3; V: TRBV30; size: .; D: .; DNA: TGTGCCTGGACTAGGTCCGGCGGCACAGATACGCAGTATTTT; CDR3: CAWTRSGGTDTQYF
J: TRBJ1-2; V: TRBV2; size: .; D: .; DNA: TGTGCCAGCAGTGAAGCATTGGGAGACTATGGCTACACCTTC; CDR3: CASSEALGDYGYTF
J: TRBJ2-3; V: TRBV4-3; size: .; D: .; DNA: TGCGCCAGCAGCCAAGACAGGGGGGCCACAGATACGCAGTATTTT; CDR3: CASSQDRGATDTQYF
J: TRBJ1-5; V: TRBV15; size: .; D: .; DNA: TGTGCCACCAGCAGAGATCAGAGACCAGATCAGCCCCAGCATTTT; CDR3: CATSRDQRPDQPQHF
J: TRBJ2-1; V: TRBV7-2; size: few; D: TRBD2; DNA: TGTGCCAGCAGCTTTACCGGGACTAGCGGATACAATGAGCAGTTCTTC; CDR3: CASSFTGTSGYNEQFF
J: TRBJ1-3; V: TRBV19; size: few; D: .; DNA: TGTGCCAGTAGTGCAGTCGGGCTCGGGGCCTCCTCTGGAAACACCATATATTTT; CDR3: CASSAVGLGASSGNTIYF
J: TRBJ2-7; V: TRBV9; size: .; D: .; DNA: TGTGCCAGCAGCGTGACCTATGGGGGATCCTACGAGCAGTACTTC; CDR3: CASSVTYGGSYEQYF
J: TRBJ1-1; V: TRBV10-3; size: .; D: .; DNA: TGTGCCATCAGTGAGGGGGGGAACACTGAAGCTTTCTTT; CDR3: CAISEGGNTEAFF
J: TRBJ1-1; V: TRBV19; size: .; D: .; DNA: TGTGCCAGTTCACTAAGGGGAAAGGAAGCTTTCTTT; CDR3: CASSLRGKEAFF
J: TRBJ2-7; V: TRBV18; size: .; D: TRBD2; DNA: TGTGCCAGCTCACCAGAACGGGGGGGTTTGGGCAAGCAGTACTTC; CDR3: CASSPERGGLGKQYF
J: TRBJ1-5; V: TRBV19; size: .; D: .; DNA: TGTGCCAGTAGTGATGCGACCTATAGCAATCAGCCCCAGCATTTT; CDR3: CASSDATYSNQPQHF
J: TRBJ2-1; V: TRBV14; size: .; D: TRBD2; DNA: TGTGCCAGCAGCCGAAAACCGGGACTAGCGGGACGTTTTTCCTACAATGAGCAGTTCTTC; CDR3: CASSRKPGLAGRFSYNEQFF
J: TRBJ1-1; V: TRBV5-6; size: .; D: .; DNA: TGTGCCAGCAGCTTGGCCAACCTGGGTCGGGCTTTCTTT; CDR3: CASSLANLGRAFF
J: TRBJ2-2; V: TRBV23-1; size: .; D: TRBD2; DNA: TGCGCCAGCGGAACTAGCGGGAGCGGAACCGGGGAGCTGTTTTTT; CDR3: CASGTSGSGTGELFF
J: TRBJ2-5; V: TRBV4-2; size: once; D: TRBD1; DNA: TGTGCCAGCAGCTCGGGACAGGTCGGAGGAGAGACCCAGTACTTC; CDR3: CASSSGQVGGETQYF
J: TRBJ2-1; V: TRBV5-1; size: .; D: TRBD1; DNA: TGCGCCAGCAGCTTGGTAGCAGGGGGTGACAATGAGCAGTTCTTC; CDR3: CASSLVAGGDNEQFF
J: TRBJ2-7; V: TRBV6-1; size: .; D: .; DNA: TGTGCCAGCAGTGCCCTCGGGTCTAATTACGAGCAGTACTTC; CDR3: CASSALGSNYEQYF